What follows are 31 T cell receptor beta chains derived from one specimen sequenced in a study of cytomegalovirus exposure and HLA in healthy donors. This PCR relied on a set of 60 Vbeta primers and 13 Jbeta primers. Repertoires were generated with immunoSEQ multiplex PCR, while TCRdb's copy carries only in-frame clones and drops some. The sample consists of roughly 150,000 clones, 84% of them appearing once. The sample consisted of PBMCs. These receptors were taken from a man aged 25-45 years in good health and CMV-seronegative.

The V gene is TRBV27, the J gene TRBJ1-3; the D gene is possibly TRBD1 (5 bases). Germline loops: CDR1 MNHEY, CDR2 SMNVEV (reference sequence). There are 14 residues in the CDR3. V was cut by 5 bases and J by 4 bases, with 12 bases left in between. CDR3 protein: CASSAGREGNTIYF. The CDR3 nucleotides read TGTGCCAGCAGTGCGGGACGGGAGGGAAACACCATATATTTT.

The CDR3 loop is CASSIGQLWYEKLFF. Here the CDR3 DNA reads TGTGCCAGTAGTATAGGACAGCTTTGGTATGAAAAACTGTTTTTT. The chain employs TRBV19 and TRBJ1-4; D is perhaps TRBD1 (5 bases). Germline CDR1 and CDR2: LNHDA and SQIVND (reference sequence). Deletions cut 1 base from V and 6 bases from J, with 12 bases between. This CDR3 is 15 amino acids long.

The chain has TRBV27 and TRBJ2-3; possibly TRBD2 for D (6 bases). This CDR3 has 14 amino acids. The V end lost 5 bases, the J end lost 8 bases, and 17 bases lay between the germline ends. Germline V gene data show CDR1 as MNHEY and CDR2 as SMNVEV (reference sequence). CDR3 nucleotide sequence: TGTGCCAGCAGTCCCAGGGACTCCCTGGGTACGCAGTATTTT. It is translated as CASSPRDSLGTQYF.

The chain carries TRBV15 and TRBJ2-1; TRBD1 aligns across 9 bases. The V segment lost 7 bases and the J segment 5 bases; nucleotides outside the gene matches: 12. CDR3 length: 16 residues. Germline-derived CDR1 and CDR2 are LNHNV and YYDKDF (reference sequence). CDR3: CATKMKRGTGHNEQFF. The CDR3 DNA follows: TGTGCCACCAAAATGAAAAGAGGGACAGGGCACAATGAGCAGTTCTTC.

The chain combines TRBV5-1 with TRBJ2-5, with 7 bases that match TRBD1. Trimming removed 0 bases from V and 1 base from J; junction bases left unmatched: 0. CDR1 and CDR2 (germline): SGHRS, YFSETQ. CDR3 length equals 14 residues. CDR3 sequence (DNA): TGCGCCAGCAGCTTGGGGGACAGCCAAGAGACCCAGTACTTC. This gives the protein CASSLGDSQETQYF.

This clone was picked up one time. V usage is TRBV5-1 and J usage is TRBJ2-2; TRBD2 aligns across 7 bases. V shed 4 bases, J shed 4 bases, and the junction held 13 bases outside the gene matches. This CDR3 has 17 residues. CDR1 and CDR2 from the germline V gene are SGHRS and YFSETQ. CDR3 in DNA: TGCGCCAGCAGCCCCCCGGGGGGTGGGACCCTCACCGGGGAGCTGTTTTTT. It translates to CASSPPGGGTLTGELFF.

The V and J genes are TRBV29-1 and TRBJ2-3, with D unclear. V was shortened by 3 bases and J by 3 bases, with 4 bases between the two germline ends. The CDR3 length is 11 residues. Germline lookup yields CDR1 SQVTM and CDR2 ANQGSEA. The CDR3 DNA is TGCAGCGTTGATCTTACAGATACGCAGTATTTT. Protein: CSVDLTDTQYF.

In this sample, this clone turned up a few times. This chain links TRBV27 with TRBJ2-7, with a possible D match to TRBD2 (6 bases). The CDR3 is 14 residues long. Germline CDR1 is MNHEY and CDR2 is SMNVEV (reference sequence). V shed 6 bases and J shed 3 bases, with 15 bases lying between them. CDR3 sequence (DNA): TGTGCCAGCAGGGGAGGAGGGGTCGGCTACGAGCAGTACTTC. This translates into CASRGGGVGYEQYF.

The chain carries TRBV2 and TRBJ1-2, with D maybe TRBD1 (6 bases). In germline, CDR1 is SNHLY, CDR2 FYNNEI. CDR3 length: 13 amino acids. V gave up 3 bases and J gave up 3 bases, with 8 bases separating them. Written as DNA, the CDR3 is TGTGCCAGCAGTGAGGACAGTGACTATGGCTACACCTTC. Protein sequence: CASSEDSDYGYTF.

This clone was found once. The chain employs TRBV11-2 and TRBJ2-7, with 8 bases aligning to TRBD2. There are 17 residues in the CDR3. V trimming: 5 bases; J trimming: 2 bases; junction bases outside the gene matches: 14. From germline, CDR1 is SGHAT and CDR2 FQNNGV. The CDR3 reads CASSPAGFVGGAYEQYF. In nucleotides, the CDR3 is TGTGCCAGCAGCCCAGCCGGTTTTGTCGGGGGGGCCTACGAGCAGTACTTC.

CDR3 nucleotides: TGTGCCAGCAGCGCACTTGCACCAGGCCAGAACACCGGGGAGCTGTTTTTT. Encoded protein: CASSALAPGQNTGELFF. The genes are TRBV9 and TRBJ2-2; D uncertain. This CDR3 is 17 amino acids long. Trimming shortened V by 3 bases and J by 1 base, and 16 bases separated the two germline ends. Germline V gives CDR1 SGDLS, CDR2 YYNGEE.

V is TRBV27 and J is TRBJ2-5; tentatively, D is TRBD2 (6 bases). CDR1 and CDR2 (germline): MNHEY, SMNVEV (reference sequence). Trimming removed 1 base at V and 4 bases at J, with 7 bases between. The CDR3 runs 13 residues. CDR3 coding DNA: TGTGCCAGCAGTTTATTGGGGGGAGAGACCCAGTACTTC. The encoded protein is CASSLLGGETQYF.

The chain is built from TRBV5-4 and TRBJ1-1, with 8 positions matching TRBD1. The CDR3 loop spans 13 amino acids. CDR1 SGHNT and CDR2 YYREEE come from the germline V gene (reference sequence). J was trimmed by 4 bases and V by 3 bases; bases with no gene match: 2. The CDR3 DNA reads TGTGCCAGCAGCTGGGACAGGTTCACTGAAGCTTTCTTT. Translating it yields CASSWDRFTEAFF.

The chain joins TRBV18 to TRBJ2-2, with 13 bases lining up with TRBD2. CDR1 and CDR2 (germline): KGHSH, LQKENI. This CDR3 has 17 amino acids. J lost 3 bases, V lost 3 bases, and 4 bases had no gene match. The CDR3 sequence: CASSPGTSGIDTGELFF. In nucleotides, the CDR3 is TGTGCCAGCTCACCCGGGACTAGCGGGATCGACACCGGGGAGCTGTTTTTT. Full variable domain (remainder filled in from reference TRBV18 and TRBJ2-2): NAGVMQNPRHLVRRRGQEARLRCSPMKGHSHVYWYRQLPEEGLKFMVYLQKENIIDESGMPKERFSAEFPKEGPSILRIQQVVRGDSAAYFCASSPGTSGIDTGELFFGEGSRLTVL.

This chain's CDR3 is CASHRDREGNTF. The CDR3 DNA reads as TGTGCCAGCCACCGGGACAGGGAGGGTAACACCTTC. The genes are TRBV6-1 and TRBJ1-2; the match to TRBD1 covers 9 bases. The CDR3 is 12 amino acids. V was clipped by 8 bases and J by 12 bases; unmatched bases: 10. CDR1 and CDR2 (germline): MNHNS, SASEGT.

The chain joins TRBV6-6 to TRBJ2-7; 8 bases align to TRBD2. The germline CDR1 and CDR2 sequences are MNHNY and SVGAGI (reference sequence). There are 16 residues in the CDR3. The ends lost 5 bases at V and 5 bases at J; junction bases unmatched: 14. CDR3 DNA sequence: TGTGCCAGCAGTCTCCTCGGGGGCGGGGGGCACAACGAGCAGTACTTC. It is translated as CASSLLGGGGHNEQYF.

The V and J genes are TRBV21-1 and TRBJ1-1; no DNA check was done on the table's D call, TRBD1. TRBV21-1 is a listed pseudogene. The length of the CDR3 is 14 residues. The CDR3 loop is CASSPGTGNTEAFF. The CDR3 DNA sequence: TGTGCCAGCAGCCCCGGGACAGGGAACACTGAAGCTTTCTTT.

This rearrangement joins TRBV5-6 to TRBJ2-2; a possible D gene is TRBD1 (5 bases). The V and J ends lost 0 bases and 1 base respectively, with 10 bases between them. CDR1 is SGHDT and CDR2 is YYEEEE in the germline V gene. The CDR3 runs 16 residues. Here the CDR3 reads CASSLVDSQNTGELFF. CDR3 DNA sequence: TGTGCCAGCAGCTTGGTAGACAGCCAGAACACCGGGGAGCTGTTTTTT.

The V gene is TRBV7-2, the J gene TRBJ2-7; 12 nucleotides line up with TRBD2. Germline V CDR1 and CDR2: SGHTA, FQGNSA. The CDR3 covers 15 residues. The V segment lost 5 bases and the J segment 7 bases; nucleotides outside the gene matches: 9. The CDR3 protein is CASSTRTSGMGEQYF. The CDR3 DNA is TGTGCCAGCAGCACTCGGACTAGCGGGATGGGTGAGCAGTACTTC.

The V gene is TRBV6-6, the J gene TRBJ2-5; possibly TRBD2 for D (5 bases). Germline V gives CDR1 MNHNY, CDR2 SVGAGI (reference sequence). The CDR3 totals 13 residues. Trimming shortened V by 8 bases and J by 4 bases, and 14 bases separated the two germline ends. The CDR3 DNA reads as TGTGCCAGCGCAGGACTTTGGGGAGAGACCCAGTACTTC. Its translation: CASAGLWGETQYF.

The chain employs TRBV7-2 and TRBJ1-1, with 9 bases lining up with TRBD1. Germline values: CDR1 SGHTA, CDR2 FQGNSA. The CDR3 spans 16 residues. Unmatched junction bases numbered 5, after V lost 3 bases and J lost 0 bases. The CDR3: CASSFPRTGVNTEAFF. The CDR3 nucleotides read TGTGCCAGCAGCTTTCCCCGGACAGGGGTGAACACTGAAGCTTTCTTT.

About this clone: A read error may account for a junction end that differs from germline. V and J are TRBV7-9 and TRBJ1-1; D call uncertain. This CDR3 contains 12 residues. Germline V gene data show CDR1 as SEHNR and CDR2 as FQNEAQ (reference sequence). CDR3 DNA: TGTTCCAGCAAGAGAATTCGAACTGAAGCTTTCTTT. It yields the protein CSSKRIRTEAFF.

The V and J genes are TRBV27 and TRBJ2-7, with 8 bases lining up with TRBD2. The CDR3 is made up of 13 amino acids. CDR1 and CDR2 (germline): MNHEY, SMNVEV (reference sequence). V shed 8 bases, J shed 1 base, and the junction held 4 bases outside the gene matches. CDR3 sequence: CASQAGESYEQYF. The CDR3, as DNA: TGTGCCAGCCAAGCGGGGGAGTCCTACGAGCAGTACTTC.

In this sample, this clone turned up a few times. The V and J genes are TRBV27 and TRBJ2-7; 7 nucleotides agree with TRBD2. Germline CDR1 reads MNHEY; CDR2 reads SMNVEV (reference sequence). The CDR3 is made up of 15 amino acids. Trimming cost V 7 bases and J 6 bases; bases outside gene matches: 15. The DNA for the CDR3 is TGTGCCAGCACCTCCACAGGAGGGAGGGCAGGCGAGCAGTACTTC. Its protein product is CASTSTGGRAGEQYF.

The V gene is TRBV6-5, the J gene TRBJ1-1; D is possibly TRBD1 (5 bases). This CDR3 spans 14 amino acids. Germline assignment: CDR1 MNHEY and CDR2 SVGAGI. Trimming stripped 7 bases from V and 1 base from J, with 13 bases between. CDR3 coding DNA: TGTGCCAGCACCAGAAACGGGGGGAACACTGAAGCTTTCTTT. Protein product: CASTRNGGNTEAFF.

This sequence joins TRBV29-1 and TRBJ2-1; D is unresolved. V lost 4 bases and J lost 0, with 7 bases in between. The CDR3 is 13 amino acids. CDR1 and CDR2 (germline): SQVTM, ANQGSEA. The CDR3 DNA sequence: TGCAGCGTTGTGGCTGCCTCCTACAATGAGCAGTTCTTC. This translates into CSVVAASYNEQFF.

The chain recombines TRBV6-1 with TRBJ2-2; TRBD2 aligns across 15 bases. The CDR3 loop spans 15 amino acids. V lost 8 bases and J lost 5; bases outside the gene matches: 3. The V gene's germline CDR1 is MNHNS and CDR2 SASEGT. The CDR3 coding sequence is TGTGCCAGCTGCGGACTAGCGGGGGGGACCGGGGAGCTGTTTTTT. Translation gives CASCGLAGGTGELFF.

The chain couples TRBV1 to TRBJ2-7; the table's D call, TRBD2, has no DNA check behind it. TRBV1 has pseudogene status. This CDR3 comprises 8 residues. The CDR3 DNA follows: TGCACCAGCAGTCCTAGCCGCTTC. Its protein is CTSSPSRF.

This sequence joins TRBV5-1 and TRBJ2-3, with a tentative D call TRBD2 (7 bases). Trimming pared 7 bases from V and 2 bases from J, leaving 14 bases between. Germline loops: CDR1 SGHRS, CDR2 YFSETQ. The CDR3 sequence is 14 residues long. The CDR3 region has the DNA TGCGCCAGCGTTAGGGGGGGTTCCACAGATACGCAGTATTTT. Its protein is CASVRGGSTDTQYF.

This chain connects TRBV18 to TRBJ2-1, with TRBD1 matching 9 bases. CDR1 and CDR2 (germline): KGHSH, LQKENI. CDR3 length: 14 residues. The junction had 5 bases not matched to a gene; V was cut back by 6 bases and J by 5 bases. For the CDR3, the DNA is TGTGCCAGCTCTCCCCGGACAGGGGACAATGAGCAGTTCTTC. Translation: CASSPRTGDNEQFF. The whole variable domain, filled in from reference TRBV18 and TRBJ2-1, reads NAGVMQNPRHLVRRRGQEARLRCSPMKGHSHVYWYRQLPEEGLKFMVYLQKENIIDESGMPKERFSAEFPKEGPSILRIQQVVRGDSAAYFCASSPRTGDNEQFFGPGTRLTVL.

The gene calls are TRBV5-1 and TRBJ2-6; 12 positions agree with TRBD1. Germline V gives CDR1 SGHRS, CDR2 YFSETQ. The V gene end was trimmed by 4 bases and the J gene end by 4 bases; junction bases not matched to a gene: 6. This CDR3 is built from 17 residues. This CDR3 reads CASSLGQGAGGANVLTF. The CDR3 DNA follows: TGCGCCAGCAGCCTGGGACAGGGGGCAGGAGGGGCCAACGTCCTGACTTTC.